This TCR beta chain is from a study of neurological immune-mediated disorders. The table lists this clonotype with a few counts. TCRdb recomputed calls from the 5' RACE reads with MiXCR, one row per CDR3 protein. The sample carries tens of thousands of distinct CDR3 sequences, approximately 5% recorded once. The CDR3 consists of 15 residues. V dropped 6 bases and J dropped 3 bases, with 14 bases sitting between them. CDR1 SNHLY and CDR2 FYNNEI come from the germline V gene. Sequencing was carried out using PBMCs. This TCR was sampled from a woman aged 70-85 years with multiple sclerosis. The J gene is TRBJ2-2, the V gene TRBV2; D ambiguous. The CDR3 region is CASSPALGHTGELFF. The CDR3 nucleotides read TGTGCCAGCAGCCCCGCCTTAGGGCACACCGGGGAGCTGTTTTTT.